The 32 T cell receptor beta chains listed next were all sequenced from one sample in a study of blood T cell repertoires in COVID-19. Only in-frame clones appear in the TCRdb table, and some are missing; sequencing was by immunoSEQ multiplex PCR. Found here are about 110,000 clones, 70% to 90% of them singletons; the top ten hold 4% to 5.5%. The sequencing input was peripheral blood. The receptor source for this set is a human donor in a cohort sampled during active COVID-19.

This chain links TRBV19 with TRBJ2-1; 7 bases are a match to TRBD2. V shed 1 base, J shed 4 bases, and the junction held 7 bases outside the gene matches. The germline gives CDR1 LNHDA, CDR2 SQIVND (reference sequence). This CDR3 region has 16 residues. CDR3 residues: CASSIAPGGGYNEQFF. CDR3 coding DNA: TGTGCCAGTAGTATAGCCCCTGGGGGAGGGTACAATGAGCAGTTCTTC.

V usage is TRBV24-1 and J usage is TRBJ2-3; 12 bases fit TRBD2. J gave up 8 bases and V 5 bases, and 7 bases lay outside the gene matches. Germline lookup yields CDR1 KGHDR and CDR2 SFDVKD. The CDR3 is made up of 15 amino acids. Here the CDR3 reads CATSASSGRDRTQYF. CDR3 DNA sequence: TGTGCCACCAGTGCCTCTAGCGGGAGGGATCGTACGCAGTATTTT.

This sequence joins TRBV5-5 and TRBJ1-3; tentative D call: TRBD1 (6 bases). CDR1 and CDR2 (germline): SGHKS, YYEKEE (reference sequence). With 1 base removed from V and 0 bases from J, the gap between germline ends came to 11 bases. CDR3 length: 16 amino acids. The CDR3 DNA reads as TGTGCCAGCAGCTTGTATCAGGGGCGCTCTGGAAACACCATATATTTT. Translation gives CASSLYQGRSGNTIYF.

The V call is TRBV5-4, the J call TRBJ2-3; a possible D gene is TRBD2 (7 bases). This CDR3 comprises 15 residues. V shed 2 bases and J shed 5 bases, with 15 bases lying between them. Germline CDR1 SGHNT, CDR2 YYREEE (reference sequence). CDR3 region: CASSFGGRGGDTQYF. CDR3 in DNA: TGTGCCAGCAGCTTTGGTGGGAGGGGGGGAGATACGCAGTATTTT.

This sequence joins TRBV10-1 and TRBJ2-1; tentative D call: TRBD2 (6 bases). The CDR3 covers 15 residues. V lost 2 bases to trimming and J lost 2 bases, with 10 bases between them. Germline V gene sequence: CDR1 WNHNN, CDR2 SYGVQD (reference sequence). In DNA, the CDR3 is TGCGCCAGCAGTGAGGGGGTAGCGGCCTACAATGAGCAGTTCTTC. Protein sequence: CASSEGVAAYNEQFF.

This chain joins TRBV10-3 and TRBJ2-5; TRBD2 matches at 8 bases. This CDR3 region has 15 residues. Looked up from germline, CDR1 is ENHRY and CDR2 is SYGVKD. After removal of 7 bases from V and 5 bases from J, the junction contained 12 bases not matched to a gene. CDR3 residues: CAINGGGTGEETQYF. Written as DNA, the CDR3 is TGTGCCATCAACGGCGGGGGGACTGGAGAGGAGACCCAGTACTTC.

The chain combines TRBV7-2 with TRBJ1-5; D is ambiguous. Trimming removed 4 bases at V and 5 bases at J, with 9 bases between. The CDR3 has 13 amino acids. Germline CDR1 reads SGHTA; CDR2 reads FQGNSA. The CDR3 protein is CASSSTRDQPQHF. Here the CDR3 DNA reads TGTGCCAGCAGCTCGACTCGAGATCAGCCCCAGCATTTT.

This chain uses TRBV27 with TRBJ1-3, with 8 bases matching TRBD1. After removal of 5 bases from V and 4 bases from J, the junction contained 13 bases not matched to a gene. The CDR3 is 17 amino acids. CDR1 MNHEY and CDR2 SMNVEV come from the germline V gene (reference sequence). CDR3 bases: TGTGCCAGCAGTCGAAGGGCCGACAGGGGCTCAGGAAACACCATATATTTT. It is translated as CASSRRADRGSGNTIYF.

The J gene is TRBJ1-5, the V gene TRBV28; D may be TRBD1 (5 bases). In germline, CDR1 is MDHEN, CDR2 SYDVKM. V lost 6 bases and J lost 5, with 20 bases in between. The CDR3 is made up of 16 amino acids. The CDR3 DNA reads TGTGCCAGCAGCGCCGGGGGAGTGGGTATGGATCAGCCCCAGCATTTT. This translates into CASSAGGVGMDQPQHF.

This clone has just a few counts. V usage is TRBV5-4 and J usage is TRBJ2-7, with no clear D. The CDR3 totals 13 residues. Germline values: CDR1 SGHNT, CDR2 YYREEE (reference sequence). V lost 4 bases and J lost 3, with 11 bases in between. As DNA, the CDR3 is TGTGCCAGCAGCAAAAGAGGCTACTACGAGCAGTACTTC. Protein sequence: CASSKRGYYEQYF.

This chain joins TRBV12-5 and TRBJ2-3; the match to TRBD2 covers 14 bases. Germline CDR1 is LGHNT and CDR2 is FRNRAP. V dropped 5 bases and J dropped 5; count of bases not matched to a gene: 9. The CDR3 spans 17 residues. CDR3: CASGPGLAGAKGDTQYF. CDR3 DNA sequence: TGTGCTAGTGGTCCGGGACTAGCGGGGGCTAAGGGAGATACGCAGTATTTT.

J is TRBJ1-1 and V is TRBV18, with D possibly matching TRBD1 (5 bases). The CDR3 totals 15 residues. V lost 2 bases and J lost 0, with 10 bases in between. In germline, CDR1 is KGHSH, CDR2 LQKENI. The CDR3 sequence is CASSPSQGMNTEAFF. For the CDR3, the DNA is TGTGCCAGCTCACCAAGTCAGGGCATGAACACTGAAGCTTTCTTT.

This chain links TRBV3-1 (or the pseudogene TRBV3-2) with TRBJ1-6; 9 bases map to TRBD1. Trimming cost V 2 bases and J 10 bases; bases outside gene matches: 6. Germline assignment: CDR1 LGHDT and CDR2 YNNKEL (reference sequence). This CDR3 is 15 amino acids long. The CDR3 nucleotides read TGTGCCAGCAGCCAAAACGGACAGGGGAACTCACCCCTCCACTTT. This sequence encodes CASSQNGQGNSPLHF.

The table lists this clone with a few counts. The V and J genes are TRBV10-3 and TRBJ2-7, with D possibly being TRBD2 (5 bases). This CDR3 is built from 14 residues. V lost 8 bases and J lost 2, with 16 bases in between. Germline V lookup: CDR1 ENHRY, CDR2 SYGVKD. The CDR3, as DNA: TGTGCCATCTCTGTAGGGAGCTCCGCCTACGAGCAGTACTTC. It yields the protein CAISVGSSAYEQYF.

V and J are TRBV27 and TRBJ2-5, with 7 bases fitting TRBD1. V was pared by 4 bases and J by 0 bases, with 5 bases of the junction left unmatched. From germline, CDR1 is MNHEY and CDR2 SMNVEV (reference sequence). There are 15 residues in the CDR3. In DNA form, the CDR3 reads TGTGCCAGCAGTTCCAAGACAGGGTACCAAGAGACCCAGTACTTC. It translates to CASSSKTGYQETQYF.

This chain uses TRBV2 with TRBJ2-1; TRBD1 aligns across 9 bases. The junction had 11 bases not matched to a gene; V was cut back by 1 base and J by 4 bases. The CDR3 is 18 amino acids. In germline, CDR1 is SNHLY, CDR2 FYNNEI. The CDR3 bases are TGTGCCAGCAGTGAAGGGGGGCCCTACAGGGGGCAGTACAATGAGCAGTTCTTC. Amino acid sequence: CASSEGGPYRGQYNEQFF.

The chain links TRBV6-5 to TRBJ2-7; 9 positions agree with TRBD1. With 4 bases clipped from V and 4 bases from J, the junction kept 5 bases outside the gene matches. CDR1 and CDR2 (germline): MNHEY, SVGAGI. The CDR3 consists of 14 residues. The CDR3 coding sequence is TGTGCCAGCAGTTCCGGGACAGGGCAGTACGAGCAGTACTTC. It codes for CASSSGTGQYEQYF.

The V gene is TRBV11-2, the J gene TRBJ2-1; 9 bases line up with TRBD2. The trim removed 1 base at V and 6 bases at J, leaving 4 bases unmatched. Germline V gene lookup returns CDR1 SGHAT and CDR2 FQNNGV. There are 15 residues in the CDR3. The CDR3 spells CASSLVSGSFNEQFF. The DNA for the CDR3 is TGTGCCAGCAGCTTAGTTAGCGGGAGTTTCAATGAGCAGTTCTTC.

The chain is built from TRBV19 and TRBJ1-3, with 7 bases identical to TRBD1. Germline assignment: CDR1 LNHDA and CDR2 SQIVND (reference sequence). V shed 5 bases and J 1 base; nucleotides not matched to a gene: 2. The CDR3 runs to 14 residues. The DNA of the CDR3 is TGTGCCAGTAGTGCGACAGGGTCTGGAAACACCATATATTTT. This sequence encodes CASSATGSGNTIYF.

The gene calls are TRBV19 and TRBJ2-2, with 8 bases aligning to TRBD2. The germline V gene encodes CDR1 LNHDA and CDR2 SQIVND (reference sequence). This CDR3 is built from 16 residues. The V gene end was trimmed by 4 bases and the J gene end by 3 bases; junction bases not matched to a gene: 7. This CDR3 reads CASSTIAGIDTGELFF. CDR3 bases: TGTGCCAGTAGTACCATAGCGGGAATAGACACCGGGGAGCTGTTTTTT.

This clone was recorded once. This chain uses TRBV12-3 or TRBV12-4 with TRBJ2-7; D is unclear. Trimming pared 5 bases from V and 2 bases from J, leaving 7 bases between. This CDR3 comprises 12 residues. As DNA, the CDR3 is TGTGCCAGCAGTACAGCCGCCTACGAGCAGTACTTC. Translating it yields CASSTAAYEQYF.

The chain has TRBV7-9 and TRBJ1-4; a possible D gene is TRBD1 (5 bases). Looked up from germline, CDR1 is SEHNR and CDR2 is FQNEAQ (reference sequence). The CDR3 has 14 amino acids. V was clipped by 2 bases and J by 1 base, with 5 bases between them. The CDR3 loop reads CASSLTGTNEKLFF. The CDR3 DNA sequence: TGTGCCAGCAGCTTAACAGGAACTAATGAAAAACTGTTTTTT.

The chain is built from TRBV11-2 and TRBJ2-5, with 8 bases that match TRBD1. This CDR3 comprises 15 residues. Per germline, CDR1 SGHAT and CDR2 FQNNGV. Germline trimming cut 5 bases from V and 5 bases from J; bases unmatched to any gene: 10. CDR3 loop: CASSHGTGHRETQYF. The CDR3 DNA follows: TGTGCCAGCAGCCACGGGACAGGCCATCGGGAGACCCAGTACTTC. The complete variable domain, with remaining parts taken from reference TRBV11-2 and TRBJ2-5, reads EAGVAQSPRYKIIEKRQSVAFWCNPISGHATLYWYQQILGQGPKLLIQFQNNGVVDDSQLPKDRFSAERLKGVDSTLKIQPAKLEDSAVYLCASSHGTGHRETQYFGPGTRLLVL.

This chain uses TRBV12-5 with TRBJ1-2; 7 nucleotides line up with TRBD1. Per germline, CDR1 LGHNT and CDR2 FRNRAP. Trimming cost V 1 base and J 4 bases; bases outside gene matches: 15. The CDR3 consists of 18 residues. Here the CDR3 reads CASGLAPGTAASLYGYTF. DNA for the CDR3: TGTGCTAGTGGTTTGGCACCCGGGACAGCAGCCTCACTCTATGGCTACACCTTC. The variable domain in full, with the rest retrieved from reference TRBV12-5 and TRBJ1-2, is DARVTQTPRHKVTEMGQEVTMRCQPILGHNTVFWYRQTMMQGLELLAYFRNRAPLDDSGMPKDRFSAEMPDATLATLKIQPSEPRDSAVYFCASGLAPGTAASLYGYTFGSGTRLTVV.

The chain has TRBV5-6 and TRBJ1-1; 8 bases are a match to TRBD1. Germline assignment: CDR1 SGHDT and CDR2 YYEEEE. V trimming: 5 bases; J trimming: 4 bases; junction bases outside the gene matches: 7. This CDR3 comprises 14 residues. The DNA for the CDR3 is TGTGCCAGCAGACGTGGACAGGGTAGCACTGAAGCTTTCTTT. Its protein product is CASRRGQGSTEAFF. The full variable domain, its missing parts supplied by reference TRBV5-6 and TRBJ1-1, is DAGVTQSPTHLIKTRGQQVTLRCSPKSGHDTVSWYQQALGQGPQFIFQYYEEEERQRGNFPDRFSGHQFPNYSSELNVNALLLGDSALYLCASRRGQGSTEAFFGQGTRLTVV.

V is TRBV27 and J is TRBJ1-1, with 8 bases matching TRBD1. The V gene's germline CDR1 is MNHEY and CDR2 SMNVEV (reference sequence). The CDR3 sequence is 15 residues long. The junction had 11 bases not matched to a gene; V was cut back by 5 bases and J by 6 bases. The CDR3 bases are TGTGCCAGCAGTCAAAGGGTCGCAGGGGGCTCTGAAGCTTTCTTT. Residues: CASSQRVAGGSEAFF.

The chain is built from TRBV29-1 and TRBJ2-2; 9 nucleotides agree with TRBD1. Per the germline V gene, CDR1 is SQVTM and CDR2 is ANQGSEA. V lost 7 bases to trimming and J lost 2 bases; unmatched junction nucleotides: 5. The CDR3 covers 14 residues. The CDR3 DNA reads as TGCAGCGCAAACAGGGGGCCAAACACCGGGGAGCTGTTTTTT. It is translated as CSANRGPNTGELFF.

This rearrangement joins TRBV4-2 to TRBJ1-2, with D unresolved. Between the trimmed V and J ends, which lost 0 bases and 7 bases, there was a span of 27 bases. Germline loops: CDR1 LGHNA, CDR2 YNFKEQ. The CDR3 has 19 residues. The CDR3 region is CASSQEATSGQRVAFGYTF. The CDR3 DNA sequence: TGTGCCAGCAGCCAAGAGGCCACGTCGGGCCAGCGGGTGGCTTTTGGCTACACCTTC.

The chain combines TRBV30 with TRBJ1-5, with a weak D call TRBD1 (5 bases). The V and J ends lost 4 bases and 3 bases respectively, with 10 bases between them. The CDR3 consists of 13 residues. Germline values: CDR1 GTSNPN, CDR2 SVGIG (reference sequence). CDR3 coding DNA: TGTGCCTGGAACCAGGGATTCAATCAGCCCCAGCATTTT. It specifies CAWNQGFNQPQHF.

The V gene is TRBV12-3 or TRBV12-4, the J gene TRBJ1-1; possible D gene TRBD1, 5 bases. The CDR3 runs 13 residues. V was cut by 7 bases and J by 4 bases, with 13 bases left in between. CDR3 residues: CASTIQGFTEAFF. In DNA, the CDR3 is TGTGCCAGCACCATTCAGGGCTTCACTGAAGCTTTCTTT.

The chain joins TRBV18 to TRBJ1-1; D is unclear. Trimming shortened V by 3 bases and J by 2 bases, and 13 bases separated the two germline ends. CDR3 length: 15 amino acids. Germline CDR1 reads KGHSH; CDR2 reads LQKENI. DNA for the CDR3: TGTGCCAGCTCACCCAAGTCCAGATTTAACACTGAAGCTTTCTTT. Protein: CASSPKSRFNTEAFF.

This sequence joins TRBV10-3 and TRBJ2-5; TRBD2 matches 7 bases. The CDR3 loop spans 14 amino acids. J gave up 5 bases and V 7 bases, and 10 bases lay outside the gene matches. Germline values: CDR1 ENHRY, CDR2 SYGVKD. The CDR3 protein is CAIKTGGAGETQYF. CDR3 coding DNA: TGTGCCATCAAAACCGGGGGAGCGGGGGAGACCCAGTACTTC.